The 7 T cell receptor beta chains below all came from one sample that was sequenced in a study of identical twins. TCRdb analysed the 5' RACE reads with MiXCR anew, one entry per CDR3 protein. The sample gives 750,000 to 950,000 distinct CDR3 sequences, about 12% of which show up once; 1.5% to 2% is in the top ten. The data were also submitted as part of a second study, on yellow fever vaccine responses in identical twins.

Material: PBMCs. Source of these receptors: a woman in her late teens or twenties in good health.

This clonotype was detected a few times. This chain joins TRBV12-3 or TRBV12-4 and TRBJ1-6; TRBD1 is a possible D gene (5 bases). Trimming pared 3 bases from V and 13 bases from J, leaving 19 bases between. The CDR3 extends over 15 amino acids. The CDR3 sequence: CASSFEGQSVEPLHF. The CDR3 nucleotides read TGTGCCAGCAGTTTTGAGGGGCAGTCCGTCGAGCCCCTCCACTTT.

This clonotype was observed a handful of times. The chain couples TRBV28 to TRBJ2-7; tentative D call: TRBD2 (6 bases). This CDR3 region has 14 residues. Germline CDR1 MDHEN, CDR2 SYDVKM. Trimming took 3 bases from V and 4 from J, leaving 13 bases between them. This CDR3 is CASSLGQGGYEQYV. CDR3 sequence (DNA): TGTGCCAGCAGTTTGGGGCAGGGAGGTTACGAGCAGTACGTC.

V usage is TRBV15 and J usage is TRBJ2-2, with D maybe TRBD2 (7 bases). This CDR3 spans 15 amino acids. Germline CDR1 reads LNHNV; CDR2 reads YYDKDF (reference sequence). Deletions cut 4 bases from V and 4 bases from J, with 13 bases between. CDR3 nucleotides: TGTGCCACCAGCATAGGGGGGAGGGTCACCGGGGAGCTGTTTTTT. Translated, it gives CATSIGGRVTGELFF.

The CDR3 nucleotides read TGCAGCGTTGGTGAGGGGGCAGGGAGCACTGAAGCTTTCTTT. Encoded protein: CSVGEGAGSTEAFF. The chain combines TRBV29-1 with TRBJ1-1, with 7 positions matching TRBD1. From germline, CDR1 is SQVTM and CDR2 ANQGSEA. Unmatched junction bases numbered 9, after V lost 4 bases and J lost 4 bases. This CDR3 contains 14 residues.

This clonotype came up a few times. The J gene is TRBJ1-5, the V gene TRBV12-3 or TRBV12-4, with TRBD1 identical over 8 bases. Trimming cost V 2 bases and J 4 bases; bases outside gene matches: 10. This CDR3 has 17 amino acids. CDR3 bases: TGTGCCAGCAGTTTAATTCCAGGGGGCATCGGGAATCAGCCCCAGCATTTT. Protein: CASSLIPGGIGNQPQHF.

This chain joins TRBV27 and TRBJ2-1; TRBD2 agrees at 8 bases. CDR3 length equals 18 residues. Germline CDR1 and CDR2: MNHEY and SMNVEV (reference sequence). The trim removed 5 bases at V and 7 bases at J, leaving 19 bases unmatched. CDR3 amino acids: CASSPTSQWRGVGNEQFF. CDR3 in DNA: TGTGCCAGCAGTCCAACGTCACAGTGGCGGGGGGTGGGGAATGAGCAGTTCTTC.

This clonotype has at least ten counts. J is TRBJ2-3 and V is TRBV9; D unresolved. This CDR3 has 15 residues. Germline V lookup: CDR1 SGDLS, CDR2 YYNGEE. V lost 0 bases, J lost 2 bases, and 10 bases lay in between. DNA for the CDR3: TGTGCCAGCAGCGTAGGAGGTAGCCACACAGATACGCAGTATTTT. Amino acid sequence: CASSVGGSHTDTQYF.